A single sample is the source of the 18 T cell receptor beta chains below, sequenced in a study of cytomegalovirus exposure and HLA in healthy donors. This PCR relied on a set of 60 Vbeta primers and 13 Jbeta primers. TCRdb's copy holds only in-frame clones and misses some; the assay was immunoSEQ multiplex PCR. Of under 120,000 clones in the sample, 50% to 70% are singletons; the top ten hold approximately 3.8%. Material for sequencing was PBMCs. Receptors were obtained from a man aged 30-40 years in good health and CMV-seropositive.

This clone was seen a handful of times. V and J are TRBV19 and TRBJ1-6; D possibly corresponds to TRBD1 (6 bases). CDR3 length equals 11 residues. Germline V gene data show CDR1 as LNHDA and CDR2 as SQIVND (reference sequence). Between the trimmed V and J ends, which lost 5 bases and 11 bases, there was a span of 7 bases. The CDR3 DNA reads as TGTGCCAGTAGTGCAGGGGCACCCCTCCACTTT. Translating it yields CASSAGAPLHF.

V is TRBV5-1 and J is TRBJ2-3; 7 bases match TRBD2. The germline gives CDR1 SGHRS, CDR2 YFSETQ. V was pared by 0 bases and J by 5 bases, with 9 bases of the junction left unmatched. The CDR3 loop spans 16 amino acids. The CDR3 protein is CASSLASKTGGDTQYF. The CDR3 DNA reads TGCGCCAGCAGCTTGGCCTCCAAGACGGGGGGAGATACGCAGTATTTT. Filled out from reference TRBV5-1 and TRBJ2-3, the complete variable domain reads KAGVTQTPRYLIKTRGQQVTLSCSPISGHRSVSWYQQTPGQGLQFLFEYFSETQRNKGNFPGRFSGRQFSNSRSEMNVSTLELGDSALYLCASSLASKTGGDTQYFGPGTRLTVL.

V gene TRBV21-1 combines with J gene TRBJ1-4. TRBV21-1 corresponds to a pseudogene. The CDR3 has 18 residues. The CDR3, as DNA: TGTGCCAGCAGCAGACCTGAAAGGGGGGGGACAACTAATGAAAAACTGTTTTTT. It is translated as CASSRPERGGTTNEKLFF.

The CDR3 coding sequence is TGTGCCAGCAGCTTAGCACCCGGACAGGGGGGAACAAAAGTTGAGCAGTTCTTC. Its protein is CASSLAPGQGGTKVEQFF. The genes are TRBV7-2 and TRBJ2-1; 10 bases map to TRBD1. CDR1 is SGHTA and CDR2 is FQGNSA in the germline V gene. This CDR3 is 18 amino acids long. V trimming: 0 bases; J trimming: 9 bases; junction bases outside the gene matches: 14.

This clone was observed a handful of times. The V gene is TRBV7-9, the J gene TRBJ1-2; D not certain. This CDR3 spans 14 amino acids. CDR1 and CDR2 (germline): SEHNR, FQNEAQ (reference sequence). Trimming left V 1 base short and J 0 bases short, with 6 bases between. CDR3 protein: CASSLEPPNYGYTF. The DNA for the CDR3 is TGTGCCAGCAGCTTAGAGCCCCCTAACTATGGCTACACCTTC.

The CDR3 here is CASSLGANSPLHF. CDR3 in DNA: TGTGCCAGCAGTTTGGGGGCTAATTCACCCCTCCACTTT. The chain combines TRBV27 with TRBJ1-6; maybe TRBD1 (6 bases). Trimming pared 3 bases from V and 6 bases from J, leaving 6 bases between. Germline CDR1 MNHEY, CDR2 SMNVEV (reference sequence). The CDR3 extends over 13 amino acids.

The chain recombines TRBV7-8 with TRBJ2-2; D might be TRBD2 (6 bases). The CDR3 has 15 residues. Germline V gives CDR1 SGHVS, CDR2 FQNEAQ. Trimming took 4 bases from V and 6 from J, leaving 15 bases between them. In nucleotides, the CDR3 is TGTGCCAGCAGCTCCCGTGGAGGGAGGTCCGGGGAGCTGTTTTTT. Its protein product is CASSSRGGRSGELFF.

This chain connects TRBV5-1 to TRBJ2-5, with 9 nucleotides matching TRBD1. Germline V gene lookup returns CDR1 SGHRS and CDR2 YFSETQ. The J segment lost 4 bases and the V segment lost 0 bases, leaving 4 bases of the junction unmatched. The CDR3 covers 15 residues. CDR3 DNA sequence: TGCGCCAGCAGCTTGGTGGGACAGGGCGTAGAGACCCAGTACTTC. This translates into CASSLVGQGVETQYF.

The chain couples TRBV25-1 to TRBJ2-3; 7 bases line up with TRBD1. CDR3 length: 18 residues. Trimming cost V 2 bases and J 2 bases; bases outside gene matches: 13. The germline CDR1 and CDR2 sequences are MGHDK and SYGVNS. The CDR3 DNA reads as TGTGCCAGCAGTGAACTCCCCGCGACAGGGCTACACACAGATACGCAGTATTTT. Its translation: CASSELPATGLHTDTQYF.

V gene TRBV30 combines with J gene TRBJ1-1, with D perhaps matching TRBD1 (5 bases). Per the germline V gene, CDR1 is GTSNPN and CDR2 is SVGIG (reference sequence). The ends were cut back, 3 bases at V and 8 bases at J, with 16 bases in the middle. This CDR3 has 13 amino acids. As DNA, the CDR3 is TGTGCCTGGAGCTTGGATACAGGCTACGAAGCTTTCTTT. This encodes CAWSLDTGYEAFF.

This clone was detected only a few times. The chain is built from TRBV7-6 and TRBJ2-5, with D possibly TRBD2 on 5 matching bases. V shed 4 bases and J shed 5 bases, with 14 bases lying between them. The CDR3 runs 14 residues. CDR1 and CDR2 (germline): SGHVS, FNYEAQ. The CDR3 region is CASSSSLGSETQYF. CDR3 bases: TGTGCCAGCAGCTCATCACTAGGATCGGAGACCCAGTACTTC.

This clone was counted only a few times. The V call is TRBV5-1, the J call TRBJ2-3, with 9 bases fitting TRBD2. Trimming cost V 2 bases and J 2 bases; bases outside gene matches: 15. Germline V CDR1 and CDR2: SGHRS, YFSETQ. The CDR3 is 19 amino acids. The CDR3 DNA reads as TGCGCCAGCAGCTTAGCTCTTATGGGTAGCGGGGGATTCACAGATACGCAGTATTTT. As protein: CASSLALMGSGGFTDTQYF.

CDR3 in amino acids: CSVDGIGETQYF. Here the CDR3 DNA reads TGCAGCGTTGACGGGATCGGGGAGACCCAGTACTTC. This chain links TRBV29-1 with TRBJ2-5; a weak D match, TRBD2 (5 bases). Germline CDR1 is SQVTM and CDR2 is ANQGSEA. The CDR3 extends over 12 amino acids. Trimming shortened V by 3 bases and J by 5 bases, and 10 bases separated the two germline ends.

This clone was observed a few times. This chain joins TRBV5-5 and TRBJ1-2; no definite D call. The germline gives CDR1 SGHKS, CDR2 YYEKEE (reference sequence). CDR3 length: 12 amino acids. V was trimmed by 4 bases and J by 3 bases, leaving 7 bases between them. CDR3 in DNA: TGTGCCAGCAGCCCGGTGCACTATGGCTACACCTTC. Amino acid sequence: CASSPVHYGYTF.

The chain couples TRBV19 to TRBJ2-7; TRBD1 matches at 11 bases. CDR3 length equals 14 residues. Germline-derived CDR1 and CDR2 are LNHDA and SQIVND (reference sequence). J was trimmed by 3 bases and V by 5 bases; bases with no gene match: 3. The CDR3 sequence: CASSAGTGGYEQYF. CDR3 bases: TGTGCCAGTAGTGCCGGGACAGGGGGCTACGAGCAGTACTTC.

This chain connects TRBV6-6 to TRBJ1-1; 7 nucleotides align to TRBD1. Germline CDR1 MNHNY, CDR2 SVGAGI (reference sequence). V lost 6 bases, J lost 1 base, and 2 bases stayed unmatched. The CDR3 has 13 residues. This CDR3 reads CASSWDRNTEAFF. The DNA for the CDR3 is TGTGCCAGCAGCTGGGACAGGAACACTGAAGCTTTCTTT.

The rearrangement links TRBV6-4 to TRBJ1-2; TRBD1 is a possible D gene (5 bases). V lost 3 bases and J 7 bases, leaving 15 bases between the germline ends. Germline V gene data show CDR1 as MRHNA and CDR2 as SNTAGT. The CDR3 runs to 14 residues. As DNA, the CDR3 is TGTGCCAGCAGTGAAGTACCAGGGAAGGGTGGCTACACCTTC. Translated, it gives CASSEVPGKGGYTF.

The rearrangement links TRBV4-1 to TRBJ2-4; 15 bases match TRBD2. The V gene end was trimmed by 3 bases and the J gene end by 2 bases; junction bases not matched to a gene: 5. Germline-derived CDR1 and CDR2 are MGHRA and YSYEKL. This CDR3 has 18 residues. The CDR3 spells CASSHGLAGGPTKNIQYF. In nucleotides, the CDR3 is TGCGCCAGCAGCCACGGACTAGCGGGGGGGCCAACCAAAAACATTCAGTACTTC.